These 26 T cell receptor beta chains came from one sample sequenced in a study of cytomegalovirus exposure and HLA in healthy donors. This PCR relied on a set of 60 Vbeta primers and 13 Jbeta primers. Measured with immunoSEQ multiplex PCR; TCRdb has only the in-frame clones, and not every one. The data contain 110,000 to 150,000 clones, around 80% of them singletons. The sample taken for sequencing was PBMCs. Receptors were obtained from a female donor in good health and CMV-seronegative.

The chain has TRBV4-1 and TRBJ2-1, with 9 bases identical to TRBD2. This CDR3 spans 13 amino acids. Germline CDR1 MGHRA, CDR2 YSYEKL. V lost 4 bases to trimming and J lost 9 bases; unmatched junction nucleotides: 4. The CDR3 loop is CASSRGLAGEQFF. The CDR3 coding sequence is TGCGCCAGCAGCCGGGGACTAGCTGGTGAGCAGTTCTTC.

The rearrangement joins TRBV28 to TRBJ1-1; TRBD1 might be the D (6 bases). V lost 6 bases to trimming and J lost 8 bases, with 10 bases between them. CDR3 size: 11 residues. The germline V gene has CDR1 MDHEN and CDR2 SYDVKM. CDR3 region: CASSRTVEAFF. The CDR3 DNA is TGTGCCAGCAGCCGGACAGTAGAAGCTTTCTTT. Full variable domain (outside the CDR3, taken from reference TRBV28 and TRBJ1-1): DVKVTQSSRYLVKRTGEKVFLECVQDMDHENMFWYRQDPGLGLRLIYFSYDVKMKEKGDIPEGYSVSREKKERFSLILESASTNQTSMYLCASSRTVEAFFGQGTRLTVV.

This clone was recorded only once. This chain connects TRBV18 to TRBJ1-5, with D perhaps TRBD1 (5 bases). V was shortened by 5 bases and J by 4 bases, with 15 bases between the two germline ends. This CDR3 has 15 residues. In germline, CDR1 is KGHSH, CDR2 LQKENI. CDR3 residues: CASSSRPGPNQPQHF. The CDR3 DNA is TGTGCCAGCTCATCCAGGCCAGGGCCTAATCAGCCCCAGCATTTT. The full variable domain, completed using reference TRBV18 and TRBJ1-5, is NAGVMQNPRHLVRRRGQEARLRCSPMKGHSHVYWYRQLPEEGLKFMVYLQKENIIDESGMPKERFSAEFPKEGPSILRIQQVVRGDSAAYFCASSSRPGPNQPQHFGDGTRLSIL.

The J gene is TRBJ1-4, the V gene TRBV28, with 7 positions matching TRBD1. CDR3 length equals 16 residues. CDR1 and CDR2 (germline): MDHEN, SYDVKM. V gave up 1 base and J gave up 5 bases; unmatched junction bases: 7. The CDR3 protein is CASSLFSTGRNEKLFF. The CDR3 nucleotides are TGTGCCAGCAGTTTATTTTCGACAGGGAGGAATGAAAAACTGTTTTTT. Together with reference TRBV28 and TRBJ1-4, the CDR3 gives the full variable domain: DVKVTQSSRYLVKRTGEKVFLECVQDMDHENMFWYRQDPGLGLRLIYFSYDVKMKEKGDIPEGYSVSREKKERFSLILESASTNQTSMYLCASSLFSTGRNEKLFFGSGTQLSVL.

The chain links TRBV9 to TRBJ2-3; tentatively, D is TRBD1 (6 bases). The CDR3 has 16 residues. The germline gives CDR1 SGDLS, CDR2 YYNGEE. V lost 0 bases to trimming and J lost 3 bases, with 14 bases between them. The CDR3 spells CASSVELNRETDTQYF. In nucleotides, the CDR3 is TGTGCCAGCAGCGTAGAGTTAAACAGGGAGACAGATACGCAGTATTTT.

The chain uses TRBV10-3 and TRBJ2-6; possible D gene TRBD1, 6 bases. CDR1 and CDR2 from the germline V gene are ENHRY and SYGVKD. CDR3 length: 15 amino acids. Trimming stripped 3 bases from V and 1 base from J, with 7 bases between. CDR3 sequence: CAISEDRSGANVLTF. CDR3 nucleotide sequence: TGTGCCATCAGTGAAGACAGGTCTGGGGCCAACGTCCTGACTTTC.

The V and J genes are TRBV19 and TRBJ1-1; TRBD1 might be the D (5 bases). CDR1 is LNHDA and CDR2 is SQIVND in the germline V gene (reference sequence). This CDR3 is built from 13 residues. V was shortened by 10 bases and J by 5 bases, with 17 bases between the two germline ends. CDR3 in amino acids: CATSQGPGTEAFF. CDR3 nucleotides: TGTGCCACCTCCCAGGGCCCCGGGACTGAAGCTTTCTTT.

The rearrangement links TRBV4-2 to TRBJ2-5; 9 bases match TRBD2. The CDR3 is 17 amino acids. V lost 0 bases and J lost 4; bases outside the gene matches: 9. Germline V gene sequence: CDR1 LGHNA, CDR2 YNFKEQ. CDR3 residues: CASSQDLAGGGGETQYF. CDR3 nucleotide sequence: TGTGCCAGCAGCCAAGATTTGGCGGGGGGGGGTGGAGAGACCCAGTACTTC.

The chain combines TRBV10-2 with TRBJ1-2; no clear D. The CDR3 length is 12 residues. Trimming took 3 bases from V and 10 from J, leaving 12 bases between them. CDR1 is WSHSY and CDR2 is SAAADI in the germline V gene. The CDR3 region has the DNA TGCGCCAGCAGTGACTCCGCGGCTGACTACACCTTC. Translating gives CASSDSAADYTF.

This clone is a singleton in its sample. The rearrangement links TRBV7-9 to TRBJ2-3, with 7 nucleotides matching TRBD2. J gave up 5 bases and V 4 bases, and 3 bases lay outside the gene matches. Germline CDR1 and CDR2: SEHNR and FQNEAQ (reference sequence). The CDR3 has 13 amino acids. The CDR3 is CASSSIAGDTQYF. In nucleotides, the CDR3 is TGTGCCAGCAGCTCGATAGCGGGAGATACGCAGTATTTT.

V gene TRBV6-1 combines with J gene TRBJ1-4; 8 bases line up with TRBD1. The CDR3 contains 16 residues. Germline V gene lookup returns CDR1 MNHNS and CDR2 SASEGT. The V gene end was trimmed by 2 bases and the J gene end by 8 bases; junction bases not matched to a gene: 10. CDR3 DNA sequence: TGTGCCAGCAGTGAAAAGGGTCAGGGGGCAGGGGAAAAACTGTTTTTT. Its protein is CASSEKGQGAGEKLFF.

This clone was seen more than once but under ten times. The J gene is TRBJ1-1, the V gene TRBV5-1; no firm D call. V was shortened by 2 bases and J by 4 bases, with 9 bases between the two germline ends. The CDR3 runs 13 residues. Germline CDR1 reads SGHRS; CDR2 reads YFSETQ. CDR3: CASSFKETTEAFF. CDR3 nucleotide sequence: TGCGCCAGCAGCTTTAAGGAGACCACTGAAGCTTTCTTT.

The CDR3 loop reads CASSVAGSGGHSYNEQFF. CDR3 nucleotides: TGTGCCAGCAGCGTAGCTGGCAGCGGGGGGCACTCCTACAATGAGCAGTTCTTC. The V and J genes are TRBV9 and TRBJ2-1; 9 nucleotides align to TRBD2. V dropped 0 bases and J dropped 0; count of bases not matched to a gene: 7. Looked up from germline, CDR1 is SGDLS and CDR2 is YYNGEE. This CDR3 comprises 18 residues.

The CDR3 region is CASSHGQPSNNEQFF. The DNA for the CDR3 is TGCGCCAGCAGCCATGGACAACCGTCCAACAATGAGCAGTTCTTC. J is TRBJ2-1 and V is TRBV5-1, with D possibly TRBD1 on 5 matching bases. CDR1 is SGHRS, CDR2 YFSETQ, per germline. The CDR3 is made up of 15 amino acids. Trimming removed 4 bases from V and 5 bases from J, with 16 bases in between.

The chain recombines TRBV5-4 with TRBJ1-1; D may be TRBD1 (5 bases). Looked up from germline, CDR1 is SGHNT and CDR2 is YYREEE (reference sequence). This CDR3 spans 12 amino acids. V dropped 4 bases and J dropped 3 bases, with 7 bases sitting between them. For the CDR3, the DNA is TGTGCCAGCAGCCGGGGGGACACTGAAGCTTTCTTT. This translates into CASSRGDTEAFF.

This rearrangement joins TRBV7-2 to TRBJ2-2, with a possible D match to TRBD1 (6 bases). Germline CDR1 reads SGHTA; CDR2 reads FQGNSA. V lost 5 bases to trimming and J lost 1 base, with 14 bases between them. This CDR3 spans 16 amino acids. The DNA for the CDR3 is TGTGCCAGCAGCCCCAACAGGGTCTGGAACACCGGGGAGCTGTTTTTT. Its translation: CASSPNRVWNTGELFF.

This rearrangement joins TRBV5-8 to TRBJ2-3; D call uncertain. There are 14 residues in the CDR3. Germline V gene data show CDR1 as SGHTS and CDR2 as YDEGEE. Trimming took 2 bases from V and 6 from J, leaving 13 bases between them. CDR3 DNA: TGTGCCAGCAGCTTTTCCCACGGGTCCGATACGCAGTATTTT. Protein: CASSFSHGSDTQYF.

The V and J genes are TRBV28 and TRBJ1-5; no firm D call. This CDR3 has 14 residues. Looked up from germline, CDR1 is MDHEN and CDR2 is SYDVKM. Trimming left V 3 bases short and J 11 bases short, with 17 bases between. The DNA for the CDR3 is TGTGCCAGCAGTTTCACTAGGATCTTACGAGCCCAGCATTTT. As protein: CASSFTRILRAQHF.

V usage is TRBV7-3 and J usage is TRBJ2-1, with a weak D call TRBD2 (7 bases). The CDR3 sequence is 17 residues long. Trimming stripped 5 bases from V and 0 bases from J, with 17 bases between. CDR1 is SGHTA, CDR2 FQGTGA, per germline. The CDR3 bases are TGTGCCAGCAGCCCAATCGGGGGGCGAACCTCCTACAATGAGCAGTTCTTC. Its protein is CASSPIGGRTSYNEQFF.

The chain couples TRBV7-9 to TRBJ2-7; 7 positions agree with TRBD1. In germline, CDR1 is SEHNR, CDR2 FQNEAQ (reference sequence). The ends lost 6 bases at V and 1 base at J; junction bases unmatched: 6. The CDR3 extends over 14 amino acids. CDR3 in amino acids: CASSPTGESYEQYF. The CDR3 DNA sequence: TGTGCCAGCAGTCCTACAGGGGAGTCCTACGAGCAGTACTTC.

A single count supports this clone. The V call is TRBV7-9, the J call TRBJ2-7, with 15 nucleotides matching TRBD2. CDR1 SEHNR and CDR2 FQNEAQ come from the germline V gene (reference sequence). V was pared by 5 bases and J by 5 bases, with 4 bases of the junction left unmatched. This CDR3 comprises 15 residues. The CDR3 DNA is TGTGCCAGCAGCCAGGGACTAGCGGGAGGAAACGAGCAGTACTTC. Translating gives CASSQGLAGGNEQYF.

The rearrangement uses TRBV28 and TRBJ2-2, with D possibly TRBD2 on 5 matching bases. The ends were cut back, 7 bases at V and 5 bases at J, with 20 bases in the middle. Germline CDR1 MDHEN, CDR2 SYDVKM. The CDR3 has 16 amino acids. The CDR3 sequence is CASTPPSHGGTGELFF. CDR3 sequence (DNA): TGTGCCAGCACCCCCCCGTCCCACGGCGGGACCGGGGAGCTGTTTTTT.

This sequence joins TRBV7-9 and TRBJ2-2, with D possibly being TRBD1 (6 bases). Germline CDR1 reads SEHNR; CDR2 reads FQNEAQ (reference sequence). Trimming shortened V by 5 bases and J by 5 bases, and 9 bases separated the two germline ends. This CDR3 has 13 amino acids. CDR3 residues: CASSPGQTGELFF. CDR3 nucleotide sequence: TGTGCCAGCAGCCCGGGACAAACCGGGGAGCTGTTTTTT.

The CDR3 DNA sequence: TGTGCCAGCAGACGACAGCGGGGGGCGATGACCGGGGAGCTGTTTTTT. Amino acids: CASRRQRGAMTGELFF. V gene TRBV7-2 combines with J gene TRBJ2-2; 9 bases align to TRBD2. With 6 bases clipped from V and 5 bases from J, the junction kept 10 bases outside the gene matches. Germline values: CDR1 SGHTA, CDR2 FQGNSA. CDR3 size: 16 residues.

The CDR3 coding sequence is TGTGCCAGCAGTTTCTCCCTTTCTGGAAACACCATATATTTT. Amino acids: CASSFSLSGNTIYF. The chain couples TRBV28 to TRBJ1-3; D ambiguous. Germline CDR1 and CDR2: MDHEN and SYDVKM. The CDR3 is made up of 14 amino acids. V was pared by 3 bases and J by 1 base, with 7 bases between.

This clone was detected a few times. This sequence joins TRBV19 and TRBJ1-5, with a possible D match to TRBD1 (6 bases). CDR1 and CDR2 (germline): LNHDA, SQIVND (reference sequence). CDR3 length: 17 residues. Trimming left V 4 bases short and J 0 bases short, with 16 bases between. The CDR3 bases are TGTGCCAGTAGTAGCACGAGGGGACAACCTAGCAATCAGCCCCAGCATTTT. This sequence encodes CASSSTRGQPSNQPQHF. The complete variable domain, with remaining parts taken from reference TRBV19 and TRBJ1-5, reads DGGITQSPKYLFRKEGQNVTLSCEQNLNHDAMYWYRQDPGQGLRLIYYSQIVNDFQKGDIAEGYSVSREKKESFPLTVTSAQKNPTAFYLCASSSTRGQPSNQPQHFGDGTRLSIL.